This T cell receptor (beta chain) comes out of a study of T cell repertoires and Cas9 in healthy adults. Sequencing was performed with immunoSEQ multiplex PCR; in TCRdb, only in-frame clones are kept and a portion is missing. The data contain around 25,000 clones, more than 75% of them seen just once; the ten biggest clones take up about 0.69%. The V and J ends lost 2 bases and 6 bases, in that order; junction bases with no gene match: 1. The CDR3 totals 14 residues. Looked up from germline, CDR1 is SEHNR and CDR2 is FQNEAQ (reference sequence). This clonotype originated in a human donor in good health. The specimen sequenced was CD4+ effector T cells (CD127+, CD25-, CD137-, CD154-) from PBMCs; culture status not recorded. The chain carries TRBV7-9 and TRBJ2-1; 10 bases align to TRBD2. The CDR3 DNA follows: TGTGCCAGCAGCTTAACTAGCGGGGCCAATGAGCAGTTCTTC. Protein product: CASSLTSGANEQFF.